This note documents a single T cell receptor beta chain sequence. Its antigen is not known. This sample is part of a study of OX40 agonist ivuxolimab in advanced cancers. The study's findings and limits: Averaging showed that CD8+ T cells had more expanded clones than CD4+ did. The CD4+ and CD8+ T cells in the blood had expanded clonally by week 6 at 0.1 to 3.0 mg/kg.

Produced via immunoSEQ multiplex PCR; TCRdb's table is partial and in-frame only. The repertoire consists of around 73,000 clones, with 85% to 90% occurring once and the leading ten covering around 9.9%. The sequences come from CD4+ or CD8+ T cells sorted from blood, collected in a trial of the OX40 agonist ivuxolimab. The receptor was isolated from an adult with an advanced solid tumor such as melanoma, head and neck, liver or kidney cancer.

The CDR3 loop reads CASSLNSGTSGRVYEQYF. Written as DNA, the CDR3 is TGCGCCAGCAGCCTGAATTCCGGGACTAGCGGGAGGGTCTACGAGCAGTACTTC. The chain combines TRBV5-1 with TRBJ2-7; 16 nucleotides line up with TRBD2. The CDR3 totals 18 residues. CDR1 SGHRS and CDR2 YFSETQ come from the germline V gene. J lost 3 bases, V lost 4 bases, and 10 bases had no gene match.